Below are 26 T cell receptor beta chains sequenced from a single sample in a study of blood T cells in healthy people across ages. A sample-barcoded 5' primer and a J-beta primer mix were used in a second PCR of roughly 7 to 12 cycles. TCRdb recomputed calls from the 5' RACE reads with MiXCR, one row per CDR3 protein. Of fewer than 800,000 distinct CDR3 sequences listed, approximately 25% are singletons. A further study also used this sample, focusing on T cells of mothers and their children.

The sequenced sample consisted of blood. The source of these receptors is a boy aged 5-17 years in good health.

The gene calls are TRBV20-1 and TRBJ2-5; possibly TRBD2 for D (6 bases). Gene TRBJ2-7 matches the end of the DNA better, so the J call may be wrong. From germline, CDR1 is DFQATT and CDR2 SNEGSKA (reference sequence). The CDR3 is 13 amino acids. DNA for the CDR3: TGCAGTGCCGGTACTGGCGGGAACTACGAGCAGTACTTC. Residues: CSAGTGGNYEQYF.

The gene calls are TRBV5-5 and TRBJ1-1, with no clear D. Trimming removed 0 bases from V and 4 bases from J, with 10 bases in between. The CDR3 covers 14 residues. Per the germline V gene, CDR1 is SGHKS and CDR2 is YYEKEE (reference sequence). CDR3 amino acids: CASSLDILATEAFF. Here the CDR3 DNA reads TGTGCCAGCAGCTTGGACATTTTGGCCACTGAAGCTTTCTTT.

This clonotype came up a few times. The gene calls are TRBV20-1 and TRBJ2-4; 9 bases line up with TRBD1. Losses at the gene ends were 7 bases for V and 8 bases for J; bases not matched to a gene: 3. CDR3 length: 11 amino acids. Germline V lookup: CDR1 DFQATT, CDR2 SNEGSKA (reference sequence). The CDR3 DNA reads TGCAGTGGGGGACAGGGAGACATTCAGTACTTC. It encodes CSGGQGDIQYF.

The V gene is TRBV18, the J gene TRBJ2-5; weak D call: TRBD2 (6 bases). Between the trimmed V and J ends, which lost 4 bases and 2 bases, there was a span of 14 bases. This CDR3 has 15 residues. Germline V gene lookup returns CDR1 KGHSH and CDR2 LQKENI. The DNA for the CDR3 is TGTGCCAGCTCACGAGAATGGGGAGGACAAGAGACCCAGTACTTC. Its translation is CASSREWGGQETQYF. Using reference TRBV18 and TRBJ2-5 for the parts outside the CDR3, the full variable domain is NAGVMQNPRHLVRRRGQEARLRCSPMKGHSHVYWYRQLPEEGLKFMVYLQKENIIDESGMPKERFSAEFPKEGPSILRIQQVVRGDSAAYFCASSREWGGQETQYFGPGTRLLVL.

The CDR3: CASSLVDSGNTEAFF. The DNA for the CDR3 is TGTGCCAGCAGTTTAGTCGACTCGGGGAACACTGAAGCTTTCTTT. The chain carries TRBV12-3 or TRBV12-4 and TRBJ1-1; D uncertain. V shed 1 base and J shed 1 base, with 10 bases lying between them. The CDR3 covers 15 residues.

The chain is built from TRBV12-3 or TRBV12-4 and TRBJ1-5, with D hard to call. V dropped 2 bases and J dropped 7 bases, with 12 bases sitting between them. This CDR3 is built from 14 residues. The CDR3 reads CASSLRGRSQPQHF. In DNA, the CDR3 is TGTGCCAGCAGTTTACGGGGAAGGTCGCAGCCCCAGCATTTT.

This clonotype was counted only a few times. The V gene is TRBV10-3, the J gene TRBJ2-4; D not resolved. From germline, CDR1 is ENHRY and CDR2 SYGVKD. Trimming pared 0 bases from V and 2 bases from J, leaving 14 bases between. CDR3 size: 17 residues. The CDR3 DNA is TGTGCCATCAGTGAGTCGGGTAGCCGCACAACCAAAAACATTCAGTACTTC. Translation: CAISESGSRTTKNIQYF.

This clonotype was observed a few times. CDR3 sequence (DNA): TGTGCCAGCAGCCAAGGCGGGACCCCTGGAAACACCATATATTTT. The encoded protein is CASSQGGTPGNTIYF. The chain employs TRBV4-2 and TRBJ1-3, with a weak D call TRBD1 (5 bases). Germline V gene lookup returns CDR1 LGHNA and CDR2 YNFKEQ. The V and J ends lost 1 base and 2 bases respectively, with 9 bases between them. CDR3 length: 15 amino acids.

This clonotype was seen at least ten times. The chain recombines TRBV12-3 or TRBV12-4 with TRBJ1-2; 7 nucleotides agree with TRBD1. The V and J ends lost 6 bases and 0 bases, in that order; junction bases with no gene match: 7. CDR3 length: 15 residues. The CDR3 spells CASSTGQPSNYGYTF. Written as DNA, the CDR3 is TGTGCCAGCAGCACGGGACAGCCATCTAACTATGGCTACACCTTC.

The chain is built from TRBV6-5 and TRBJ2-7; 11 nucleotides line up with TRBD1. Looked up from germline, CDR1 is MNHEY and CDR2 is SVGAGI. The ends lost 6 bases at V and 3 bases at J; junction bases unmatched: 4. The CDR3 has 14 amino acids. The CDR3 here is CASRGTGGLYEQYF. In nucleotides, the CDR3 is TGTGCCAGCAGGGGGACAGGGGGGCTCTACGAGCAGTACTTC.

The chain links TRBV29-1 to TRBJ2-3; maybe TRBD1 (7 bases). This CDR3 comprises 14 residues. V was shortened by 4 bases and J by 3 bases, with 14 bases between the two germline ends. Germline lookup yields CDR1 SQVTM and CDR2 ANQGSEA. In nucleotides, the CDR3 is TGCAGCGTTGCTACGGCAGGGGGGACAGATACGCAGTATTTT. Its translation: CSVATAGGTDTQYF.

J is TRBJ2-7 and V is TRBV7-9; 8 nucleotides match TRBD2. The CDR3 is made up of 16 amino acids. Germline CDR1 is SEHNR and CDR2 is FQNEAQ (reference sequence). Germline trimming cut 5 bases from V and 5 bases from J; bases unmatched to any gene: 14. CDR3 region: CASSPLRSGSTHEQYF. CDR3 coding DNA: TGTGCCAGCAGCCCGCTCCGAAGCGGGAGCACCCACGAGCAGTACTTC.

This clonotype was recorded only once. V is TRBV20-1 and J is TRBJ1-2, with 7 bases identical to TRBD1. The V and J ends lost 4 bases and 2 bases, in that order; junction bases with no gene match: 7. This CDR3 comprises 14 residues. Germline CDR1 DFQATT, CDR2 SNEGSKA (reference sequence). The CDR3 here is CSATPQGQNYGYTF. In DNA, the CDR3 is TGCAGTGCTACTCCCCAGGGACAGAACTATGGCTACACCTTC.

This clonotype appeared a few times. The chain recombines TRBV6-1 with TRBJ2-7; 7 nucleotides line up with TRBD1. V lost 6 bases and J lost 4; bases outside the gene matches: 15. The CDR3 loop spans 16 amino acids. Germline V gives CDR1 MNHNS, CDR2 SASEGT. CDR3 sequence reads: CASRQNRDSGYYEQYF. The CDR3 DNA reads TGTGCCAGCAGGCAAAACCGGGACAGTGGCTATTACGAGCAGTACTTC.

The J gene is TRBJ2-1, the V gene TRBV27; 9 bases agree with TRBD2. Germline CDR1 MNHEY, CDR2 SMNVEV (reference sequence). J lost 5 bases, V lost 6 bases, and 8 bases had no gene match. This CDR3 has 15 amino acids. The chain's CDR3 is CASSPSGKLNNEQFF. DNA of the CDR3: TGTGCCAGCAGCCCTAGCGGGAAGTTGAACAATGAGCAGTTCTTC.

In this sample, this clonotype turned up a few times. The chain couples TRBV15 to TRBJ1-2; 10 bases are a match to TRBD1. This CDR3 is built from 14 residues. V shed 2 bases, J shed 8 bases, and the junction held 5 bases outside the gene matches. Germline V gene sequence: CDR1 LNHNV, CDR2 YYDKDF (reference sequence). The CDR3 is CATSRSGTGDGYTF. The CDR3 DNA is TGTGCCACCAGCAGATCCGGGACAGGGGACGGCTACACCTTC. Supplemented by reference TRBV15 and TRBJ1-2, the full variable domain reads DAMVIQNPRYQVTQFGKPVTLSCSQTLNHNVMYWYQQKSSQAPKLLFHYYDKDFNNEADTPDNFQSRRPNTSFCFLDIRSPGLGDTAMYLCATSRSGTGDGYTFGSGTRLTVV.

V usage is TRBV29-1 and J usage is TRBJ2-7; tentatively, D is TRBD2 (6 bases). The V end was cut by 3 bases, the J end by 3 bases, with 12 bases between. Germline V gene sequence: CDR1 SQVTM, CDR2 ANQGSEA. The CDR3 is made up of 13 amino acids. CDR3 in DNA: TGCAGCGTTGATGGGGGGACGGGCTACGAGCAGTACTTC. Protein: CSVDGGTGYEQYF.

This chain uses TRBV7-9 with TRBJ2-1; D is unclear. The germline V gene has CDR1 SEHNR and CDR2 FQNEAQ (reference sequence). This CDR3 spans 15 amino acids. V lost 7 bases and J lost 0, with 13 bases in between. The CDR3 coding sequence is TGTGCCAGCACCTGGACGGAGAGCTCCTACAATGAGCAGTTCTTC. This codes for CASTWTESSYNEQFF.

The V call is TRBV14, the J call TRBJ2-7; 7 bases match TRBD1. The CDR3 extends over 17 amino acids. The germline gives CDR1 SGHDN, CDR2 FVKESK. V lost 3 bases, J lost 3 bases, and 14 bases stayed unmatched. The CDR3 here is CASSHLDRAQGDYEQYF. As DNA, the CDR3 is TGTGCCAGCAGCCACCTTGACAGGGCACAAGGAGACTACGAGCAGTACTTC.

This clonotype showed up just a few times. The gene calls are TRBV7-2 and TRBJ1-2; TRBD1 is a possible D gene (6 bases). Germline assignment: CDR1 SGHTA and CDR2 FQGNSA. Trimming cost V 2 bases and J 8 bases, with 21 bases left between them. There are 16 residues in the CDR3. CDR3 sequence: CASSLPEITGREGYTF. CDR3 bases: TGTGCCAGCAGCTTACCCGAAATTACAGGGCGGGAAGGCTACACCTTC.

Note on this clonotype: One junction end does not reproduce the germline sequence, and a read error may be involved. V is TRBV4-1 and J is TRBJ1-1; weak D call: TRBD1 (5 bases). This CDR3 is 15 amino acids long. Germline CDR1 is MGHRA and CDR2 is YSYEKL. CDR3 loop: CAGSQEFGAGTEAFF. The CDR3 nucleotides read TGCGCCGGCAGCCAAGAGTTCGGGGCTGGGACTGAAGCTTTCTTT.

The rearrangement links TRBV4-3 to TRBJ1-2, with D maybe TRBD1 (6 bases). The CDR3 contains 15 residues. CDR1 is LGHNA and CDR2 is YSLEER in the germline V gene. Trimming removed 0 bases at V and 4 bases at J, with 12 bases between. CDR3 in amino acids: CASSQDFRGPYGYTF. CDR3 nucleotides: TGCGCCAGCAGCCAAGATTTTCGGGGGCCCTATGGCTACACCTTC.

This clonotype was seen a handful of times. The rearrangement joins TRBV4-1 to TRBJ1-1, with a possible D match to TRBD1 (5 bases). CDR1 and CDR2 (germline): MGHRA, YSYEKL. The length of the CDR3 is 15 residues. V was pared by 1 base and J by 4 bases, with 13 bases between. CDR3 protein: CASSQGPEGSTEAFF. As DNA, the CDR3 is TGCGCCAGCAGCCAAGGGCCAGAGGGGTCCACTGAAGCTTTCTTT.

V is TRBV28 and J is TRBJ2-2, with 12 bases lining up with TRBD1. Looked up from germline, CDR1 is MDHEN and CDR2 is SYDVKM. V was clipped by 10 bases and J by 3 bases; unmatched bases: 21. The CDR3 extends over 20 amino acids. The CDR3 region is CATISRGQGALGTYTGELFF. CDR3 nucleotide sequence: TGTGCCACCATTTCACGGGGACAGGGGGCTTTAGGGACCTACACCGGGGAGCTGTTTTTT.

The gene calls are TRBV29-1 and TRBJ2-5, with 7 bases matching TRBD1. V lost 6 bases and J lost 5; bases outside the gene matches: 6. The CDR3 consists of 12 residues. Germline values: CDR1 SQVTM, CDR2 ANQGSEA. The CDR3 nucleotides are TGCAGCGTCGGCACAGGGGTTGAGACCCAGTACTTC. Amino acids: CSVGTGVETQYF.

CDR3 bases: TGTGCCAGCAGTGGGCGGAGGCGGGACGGCGTTCTCTACGAGCAGTACTTC. Translating gives CASSGRRRDGVLYEQYF. The chain joins TRBV27 to TRBJ2-5; weak D call: TRBD2 (6 bases). The J call may be incorrect, as the DNA end agrees better with TRBJ2-7. Germline V gene lookup returns CDR1 MNHEY and CDR2 SMNVEV (reference sequence). This CDR3 has 17 amino acids.